This record concerns one TCR beta chain sequence. This clonotype was recorded at least ten times. Which antigen it targets is not known. No much larger clonotype is one base removed from it; base qualities were not supplied. The data belong to a study of T-cell reconstitution after alpha-beta-depleted transplantation in children (dated by TCRdb to between 2015 and 2016). With regard to the full study: T-cell immune reconstitution after TCRalphabeta/CD19-depleted allogeneic hematopoietic cell transplantation in children was quantitatively tracked in the study by means of TCR repertoire profiling. Study-wide conclusions, independent of this receptor: The high TCRbeta diversity at day 60 in some patients was ascribed to recipient T cells and intrathymic progenitors that had survived conditioning. Apparently early alphabetaT-cell count recovery about two months after transplant reportedly relied on only several hundred rapidly expanded clones derived from non-depleted graft cells. The frequencies of hyperexpanded clones fell over the following months, and after one year, T-cell counts and TCRbeta diversity were mostly attributed to newly produced T cells.

Receptor libraries were prepared by PCR. The run used an Illumina HiSeq 2500. To normalize quantification of the TCRbeta repertoire, the TCR libraries were built with molecular barcoding that relied on unique molecular identifiers. TCRdb took the public reads, trimmed them with fastp at Q25, ran MiXCR for clone calling and kept in-frame beta chains. For every CDR3 protein sequence, its rows merge into one entry that carries the most common genes and DNA. The sample table holds about 150,000 distinct CDR3 sequences, of which 11% were seen once. The top ten hold over 10% of the sample. Interpreted using the paper, the treatment or condition label stands for: allogeneic hematopoietic cell transplantation with graft depleted of TCRalphabeta T cells and CD19 B cells. The children who served as transplant recipients had been given grafts of TCRalphabeta/CD19-depleted allogeneic hematopoietic cells. The germline V and J ends show losses of 1 base and 0 bases respectively, and no gene match explains 0 bases of the junction. The CDR3 runs 16 residues from the cysteine to the phenylalanine. Just the 48-base CDR3 DNA is kept, in frame starting at base 1. The germline V gene yields MGHRA for CDR1 and YSYEKL for CDR2.

The source of this sequence is a boy between 2 and 10 years old with acute myeloid leukemia, due to receive a stem cell transplant. The rearrangement combines TRBV4-1 with TRBJ2-6; 7 junctional bases match TRBD2. The sample was PBMCs, taken before TCRalphabeta/CD19-depleted stem cell transplant. CDR3 loop: CASSQASGSGANVLTF. The nucleotide sequence reads TGCGCCAGCAGCCAAGCTAGCGGCTCTGGGGCCAACGTCCTGACTTTC.